This T cell receptor (beta chain) was retrieved from a study of blood T cell repertoires in COVID-19. Study-wide context: The United States, Italy and Spain were the sources of the acute and convalescent COVID-19 samples. The analysed material was cDNA or gDNA that came from T cells, B-cell-depleted T cells, or PBMCs.

In the original processing: Reference gene primers were amplified, and this amplification served to estimate nucleated cell counts. The protocol was immunoSEQ multiplex PCR, while the TCRdb copy is restricted to in-frame clones and leaves out a portion. V and J calls and clone size are those listed in that table; D and trimming were worked out from the DNA. The data show 150,000 to 180,000 clones, with 75% to 85% seen just once and approximately 10% held by the top ten. Trimming took 5 bases from V and 8 from J; bases not matched to a gene: 8. The CDR3 loop spans 15 amino acids. Germline V gives CDR1 MDHEN, CDR2 SYDVKM.

The sample comprised peripheral blood. V is TRBV28 and J is TRBJ2-1; 11 bases align to TRBD2. The origin of this receptor is a woman between 50 and 59 years old with acute or convalescent COVID-19. DNA of the CDR3: TGTGCCAGCAGTCCGACTAGCGGGAATTTCTATGAGCAGTTCTTC. Translating it yields CASSPTSGNFYEQFF.